The TCR beta chain under discussion was sequenced for a study of blood T cell repertoires in COVID-19 (dated by TCRdb to the early 2020s). About the investigation overall: Collaborator samples came from the United States, Italy and Spain and covered acute and convalescent phases of COVID-19. The prospective study material was composed of cDNA or gDNA derived from T cells, B-cell-depleted T cells, or PBMCs. The dataset comprised deeply sampled blood TCRbeta repertoires from subjects exposed to, actively infected with, or recovered from COVID-19. The repertoires were released in a freely available public database intended as a resource for research on the immune response to SARS-CoV-2. The samples were drawn from two sources: the first 160 participants of the ongoing ImmuneRACE study, and 1,200 or so subjects contributed by 6 global collaborators. A de-identified subject ID, COVID-19 status, age in years and sex were almost always included in the sample metadata. Where HLA class I and class II types were available, the types were taken from metadata supplied by the sample provider, not from assay-based typing. Broad study findings and their caveats: How much clinical and demographic metadata was included differed by source and by participant, and the metadata was provided uncurated.

Sequences SGHRS (CDR1) and YFSETQ (CDR2) are obtained from the germline V gene. Trimming leaves V shorter by 0 bases and J shorter by 2 bases, with the junction holding 6 bases beyond the gene matches. Measured from the cysteine to the phenylalanine, the CDR3 is 16 residues long. The retained sequence is limited to the CDR3, 48 bases, with the frame set at the first base. TCRbeta CDR3 regions were amplified from genomic DNA using the immunoSEQ Assay, a bias-controlled multiplex PCR. In the authors' own workflow: The number of nucleated cells in each sample was estimated from the amplification of reference gene primers within the assay. To quantify the absolute abundance of each unique TCRbeta CDR3 rearrangement, sequence reads were collapsed and filtered. Productive Simpson clonality was computed per sample as the square root of Simpson's diversity index over productive rearrangements. This is the immuneACCESS table as TCRdb keeps it, with only in-frame sequences that have V and J called. A part of the clones is gone; compared with another copy, unresolved V genes explain less than half, and the rest is unexplained. The DNA was the basis for D and trimming; V, J and clone size are from that table. This sample lists 250,000 to 350,000 clones; 89% were detected once. The ten largest clonotypes hold less than 1% of the sample.

In the case of this clone: No antigen is known for it. Base qualities were left out, and no much larger clone turns up one base away.

Another Seattle source contributed samples from volunteer blood donors who had recovered from COVID-19. Whole blood was collected in K2EDTA tubes by collaborating institutions according to the institutions' own protocols. Collaborator samples were shipped for TCRbeta analysis as frozen whole blood, isolated PBMCs, or DNA extracted from either sample type. The sequence was collected from a woman between 40 and 50 years old who had recovered from COVID-19. The sequenced sample was peripheral blood. The sequence is built from TRBV5-1 and TRBJ2-7; 9 central nucleotides agree with TRBD2. At the DNA level, the sequence is TGCGCCAGCAGCTTGGGGCCGGCGGGAGGGCCCTACGAGCAGTACTTC. Translated, this gives CASSLGPAGGPYEQYF.